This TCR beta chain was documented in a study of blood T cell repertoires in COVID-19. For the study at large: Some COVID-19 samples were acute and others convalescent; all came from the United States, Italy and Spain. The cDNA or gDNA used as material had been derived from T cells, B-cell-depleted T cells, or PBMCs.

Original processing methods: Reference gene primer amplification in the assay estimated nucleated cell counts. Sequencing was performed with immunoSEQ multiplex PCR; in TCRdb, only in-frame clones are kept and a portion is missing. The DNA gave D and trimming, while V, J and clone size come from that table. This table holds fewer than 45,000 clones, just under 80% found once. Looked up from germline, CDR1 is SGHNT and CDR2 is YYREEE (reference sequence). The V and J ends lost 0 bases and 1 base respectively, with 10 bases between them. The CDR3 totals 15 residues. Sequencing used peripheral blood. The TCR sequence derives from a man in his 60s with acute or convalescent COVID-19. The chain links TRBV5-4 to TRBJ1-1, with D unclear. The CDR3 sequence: CASSLEARKNTEAFF. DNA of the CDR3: TGTGCCAGCAGCTTGGAGGCCAGGAAGAACACTGAAGCTTTCTTT.